This T cell receptor beta chain was found in a study of molecular identifiers for immune sequencing clone quantification. V was clipped by 2 bases and J by 4 bases, with 11 bases between them. This CDR3 has 14 residues. Germline assignment: CDR1 SNHLY and CDR2 FYNNEI. There are a few counts of this clonotype. TCRdb recomputed calls from the PCR reads with MiXCR, one row per CDR3 protein. The repertoire consists of approximately 500,000 distinct CDR3 sequences, with under 30% occurring once and the leading ten covering just over 0.75%. Input material: naive CD8+ T cells from blood, with Jurkat cell RNA spiked in. The sample's subset: FACS-sorted CD8+CD4-CCR7+CD45RA+ naive T cells. The V and J genes are TRBV2 and TRBJ2-5; maybe TRBD2 (5 bases). The clonotype was recovered from a human donor in good health. Some libraries in this study had Jurkat cell RNA spiked in. Here the CDR3 DNA reads TGTGCCAGCAGTGAAAACGGGGTACCAGAGACCCAGTACTTC. Translating gives CASSENGVPETQYF.